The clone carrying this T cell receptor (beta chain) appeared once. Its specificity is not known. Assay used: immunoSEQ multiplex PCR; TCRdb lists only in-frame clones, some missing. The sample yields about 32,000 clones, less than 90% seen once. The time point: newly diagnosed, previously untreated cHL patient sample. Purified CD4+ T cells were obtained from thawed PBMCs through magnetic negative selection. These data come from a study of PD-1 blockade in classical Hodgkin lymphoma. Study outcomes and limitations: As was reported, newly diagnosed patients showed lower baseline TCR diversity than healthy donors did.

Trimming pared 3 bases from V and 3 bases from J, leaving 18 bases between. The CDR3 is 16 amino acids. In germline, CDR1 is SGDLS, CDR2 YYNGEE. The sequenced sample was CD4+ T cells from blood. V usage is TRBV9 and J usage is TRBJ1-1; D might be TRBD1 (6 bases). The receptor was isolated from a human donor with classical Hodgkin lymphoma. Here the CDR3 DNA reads TGTGCCAGCAGCGGGCCACAGGTGGGGGGCTACACTGAAGCTTTCTTT. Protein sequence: CASSGPQVGGYTEAFF.